This TCR beta chain was recovered during a study of blood T cell repertoires in COVID-19. Germline CDR1 reads SGHRS; CDR2 reads YFSETQ. V was cut by 1 base and J by 4 bases, with 11 bases left in between. CDR3 length: 14 residues. The repertoire was sequenced with immunoSEQ multiplex PCR; TCRdb's copy has only in-frame clones and lacks some. Of about 260,000 clones in the sample, more than 80% are singletons; the top ten hold roughly 3.9%. The source of this sequence is a woman aged 40 to 55 with acute or convalescent COVID-19. Input material: peripheral blood. This chain joins TRBV5-1 and TRBJ1-1; perhaps TRBD1 as D (5 bases). The CDR3 region is CASSLTGSGTEAFF. CDR3 bases: TGCGCCAGCAGCTTGACAGGCTCTGGCACTGAAGCTTTCTTT.